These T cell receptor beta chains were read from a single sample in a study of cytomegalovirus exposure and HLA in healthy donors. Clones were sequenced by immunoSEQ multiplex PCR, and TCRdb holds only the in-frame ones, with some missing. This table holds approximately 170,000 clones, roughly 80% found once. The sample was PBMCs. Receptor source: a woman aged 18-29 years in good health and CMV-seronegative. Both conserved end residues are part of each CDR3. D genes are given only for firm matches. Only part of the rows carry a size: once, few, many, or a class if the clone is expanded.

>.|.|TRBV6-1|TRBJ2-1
TGTGCCAGCGCGGGGAAGTTCTTC
CASAGKFF
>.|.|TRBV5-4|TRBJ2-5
TGTGCCAGCAGCCGGAGCTACCAAGAGACCCAGTACTTC
CASSRSYQETQYF
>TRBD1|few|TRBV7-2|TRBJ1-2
TGTGCCAGCAGCTTAGTAGGAGGGGGACAGGGGAACTATGGCTACACCTTC
CASSLVGGGQGNYGYTF
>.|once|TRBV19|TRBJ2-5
TGTGCCAGTAGAATCGAAGAGACCCAGTACTTC
CASRIEETQYF
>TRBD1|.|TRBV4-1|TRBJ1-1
TGCGCCAGCAGCCAACCCCGTAAGGGGGCAGGCACTGAAGCTTTCTTT
CASSQPRKGAGTEAFF
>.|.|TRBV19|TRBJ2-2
TGTGCCAGTAGTATAGTTCGGGGGGCAGGCGGGGAGCTGTTTTTT
CASSIVRGAGGELFF
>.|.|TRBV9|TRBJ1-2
TGTGCCAGCAGCCCCGACGGGCGGGGGGGGCGCGATTATTCTAACTATGGCTACACCTTC
CASSPDGRGGRDYSNYGYTF
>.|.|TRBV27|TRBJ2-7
TGTGCCAGCAGTTGGGTCAGGGGTTACGAGCAGTACTTC
CASSWVRGYEQYF
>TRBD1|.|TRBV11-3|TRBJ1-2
TGTGCCAGCAGCTCTCGACAGGGGGCAGAGGGCTACACCTTC
CASSSRQGAEGYTF
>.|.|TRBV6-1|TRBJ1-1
TGTGCCAGCACCGCGACAGAGAACACTGAAGCTTTCTTT
CASTATENTEAFF
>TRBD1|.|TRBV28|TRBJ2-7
TGTGCCAGCGGAGGATATGGACAGGGAACGTACGAGCAGTACTTC
CASGGYGQGTYEQYF
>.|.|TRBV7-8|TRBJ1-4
TGTGCCAGCAGCGAAACGGGACAAGCAAAACTGTTTTTT
CASSETGQAKLFF
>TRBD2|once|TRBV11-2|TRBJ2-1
TGTGCCAGCAGCCTCCTGGCGGGAGTGGGTGAGCAGTTCTTC
CASSLLAGVGEQFF
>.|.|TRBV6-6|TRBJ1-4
TGTGCCAGCAGTTACAGGGGGACGAACGAAAAACTGTTTTTT
CASSYRGTNEKLFF
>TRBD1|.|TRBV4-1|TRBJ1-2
TGCGCCAGCAGCCGTGGGACAGGGGACGTTACGGATGGCTACACCTTC
CASSRGTGDVTDGYTF
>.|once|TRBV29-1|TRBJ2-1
TGCAGCGTTTCCCCGGGGATCAGGATGAATGAGCAGTTCTTC
CSVSPGIRMNEQFF
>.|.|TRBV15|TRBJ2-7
TGTGCCACCAGCAGAGATCTCGTATACGAGCAGTACTTC
CATSRDLVYEQYF
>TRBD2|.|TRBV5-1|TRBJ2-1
TGCGCCAGCAGCTTGGGGCGGGGGACCTACAATGAGCAGTTCTTC
CASSLGRGTYNEQFF
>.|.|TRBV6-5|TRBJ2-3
TGTGCCAGCAGTCGAGGCCAGGATACGCAGTATTTT
CASSRGQDTQYF
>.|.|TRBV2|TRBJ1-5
TGTGCCAGCAGTTCAGACAGAATTCAGCCCCAGCATTTT
CASSSDRIQPQHF
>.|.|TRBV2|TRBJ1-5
TGTGCCAGCAGTGAAGGAGTGAATCAGCCCCAGCATTTT
CASSEGVNQPQHF
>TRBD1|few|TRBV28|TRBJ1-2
TGTGCCAGCAGCACAGGGGGAAGTGGCTACACCTTC
CASSTGGSGYTF
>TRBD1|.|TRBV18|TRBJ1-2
TGTGCCAGCTCACCAAAGGACAGGGCTGACTATGGCTACACCTTC
CASSPKDRADYGYTF
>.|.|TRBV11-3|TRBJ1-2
TGTGCCAGCAGCTCAACCGGGAAGGCAATCCCCAGCTACACCTTC
CASSSTGKAIPSYTF
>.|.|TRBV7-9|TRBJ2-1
TGTGCCAGCAGCTTAGGGTGGGGGGTTTCCTACAATGAGCAGTTCTTC
CASSLGWGVSYNEQFF
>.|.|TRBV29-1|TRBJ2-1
TGCAGCACCGAAGGGGGTCCGGTGAGTCAGGGCTACAATGAGCAGTTCTTC
CSTEGGPVSQGYNEQFF
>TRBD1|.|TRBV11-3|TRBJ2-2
TGTGCCAGCAGCTCCAGGACAGGCAGCGGTACCGGGGAGCTGTTTTTT
CASSSRTGSGTGELFF
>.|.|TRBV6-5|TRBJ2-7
TGTGCCAGCAGGGTCAGGGGAATTGGCGAGCAGTACTTC
CASRVRGIGEQYF
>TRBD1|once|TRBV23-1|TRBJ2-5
TGCGCCAGCAGTGAGGACAGGGGGTATGGGGAGACCCAGTACTTC
CASSEDRGYGETQYF
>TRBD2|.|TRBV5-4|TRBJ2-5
TGTGCCAGCAGACCTACTAGCGGACCAGAAGAGACCCAGTACTTC
CASRPTSGPEETQYF
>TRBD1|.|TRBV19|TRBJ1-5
TGTGCCAGTAAAGGGGGCAGTAGGGTCAATCAGCCCCAGCATTTT
CASKGGSRVNQPQHF
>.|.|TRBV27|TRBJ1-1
TGTGCCAGCAGTTTATCAGGTCGGTTCAGGTGGACTGAAGCTTTCTTT
CASSLSGRFRWTEAFF
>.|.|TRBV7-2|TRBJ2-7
TGTGCCAGCAGCTTAAGCGGCTACGAGCAGTACTTC
CASSLSGYEQYF
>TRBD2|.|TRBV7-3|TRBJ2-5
TGTGCCAGCAGCTTAACAGGCAGACTAGCGCCGACGAGGGAGACCCAGTACTTC
CASSLTGRLAPTRETQYF
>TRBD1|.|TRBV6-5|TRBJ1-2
TGTGCCAGCAGTTACTCGGGGGACAGGACCGGCTACACCTTC
CASSYSGDRTGYTF
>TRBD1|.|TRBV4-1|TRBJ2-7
TGCGCCAGCAGCCAGGCGGGTTTAATAGGACAGGGTCTTCACGAGCAGTACTTC
CASSQAGLIGQGLHEQYF
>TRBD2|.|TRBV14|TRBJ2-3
TGTGCCAGCAGCCAGTACGGACTAGCGGGAGGAGATACGCAGTATTTT
CASSQYGLAGGDTQYF
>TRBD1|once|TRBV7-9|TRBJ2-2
TGTGCCAGCAGCTCCCAGACAGGGGCGAACACCGGGGAGCTGTTTTTT
CASSSQTGANTGELFF
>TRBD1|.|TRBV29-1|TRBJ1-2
TGCAGCCCCTCGGACAGGCTAACTTATGGCTACACCTTC
CSPSDRLTYGYTF